This TCR beta chain was sequenced for a study of blood T cell repertoires in COVID-19. Study information: Sites across the United States, Italy and Spain contributed samples from acute and convalescent COVID-19. T cells, B-cell-depleted T cells, or PBMCs provided the cDNA or gDNA that served as material.

This CDR3 region has 17 residues. V gave up 4 bases and J gave up 6 bases; unmatched junction bases: 10. In germline, CDR1 is SGHTA, CDR2 FQGNSA. The assay was immunoSEQ multiplex PCR, and TCRdb's table has in-frame clones only and misses some. The table shows some 250,000 clones, with about 80% occurring only once. Sequences were obtained from peripheral blood. This chain joins TRBV7-2 and TRBJ1-6, with 9 bases that match TRBD1. The clonotype was recovered from a man aged 50-59 years with active or convalescent COVID-19. The CDR3 here is CASSSAPTGGGNSPLHF. Here the CDR3 DNA reads TGTGCCAGCAGCTCCGCACCCACAGGGGGCGGTAATTCACCCCTCCACTTT.